This T cell receptor beta chain was identified in a study of blood T cell repertoires in COVID-19. The wider study: Acute and convalescent COVID-19 samples came from the United States, Italy and Spain. T cells, B-cell-depleted T cells, or PBMCs supplied cDNA or gDNA.

Which cohort a participant joined came from the clinical history participants gave. Within 2 weeks before study entry, exposed participants met a COVID-19 case. Germline-derived CDR1 and CDR2 are MNHEY and SVGAGI. The CDR3 runs to 13 residues. V was trimmed by 7 bases and J by 0 bases, leaving 9 bases between them. Sequencing was performed with immunoSEQ multiplex PCR; in TCRdb, only in-frame clones are kept and a portion is missing. Counted here are 200,000 to 250,000 clones, 88% occurring once; the ten biggest clones make up about 4%. The receptor's source is a woman aged 25-40 years who had been exposed to COVID-19. The chain couples TRBV6-5 to TRBJ1-1; D possibly corresponds to TRBD1 (5 bases). The specimen sequenced was PBMCs or T cells enriched from blood (not recorded which). The CDR3 protein is CASKTAMNTEAFF. Written as DNA, the CDR3 is TGTGCCAGCAAGACAGCAATGAACACTGAAGCTTTCTTT.